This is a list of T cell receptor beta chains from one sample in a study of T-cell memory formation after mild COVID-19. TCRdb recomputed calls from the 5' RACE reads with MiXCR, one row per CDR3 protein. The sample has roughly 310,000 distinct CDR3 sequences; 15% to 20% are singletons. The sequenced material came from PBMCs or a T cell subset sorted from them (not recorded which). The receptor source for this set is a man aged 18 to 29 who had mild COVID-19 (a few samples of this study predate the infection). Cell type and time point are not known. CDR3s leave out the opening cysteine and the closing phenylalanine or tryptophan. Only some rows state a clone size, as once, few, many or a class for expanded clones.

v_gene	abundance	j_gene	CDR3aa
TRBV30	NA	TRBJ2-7	AWSSGTGVHEQY
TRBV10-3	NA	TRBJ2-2	AISKTGTDTGELF
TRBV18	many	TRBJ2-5	ASSPTQETQY
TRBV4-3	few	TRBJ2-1	ASSQDASQGPYNEQF
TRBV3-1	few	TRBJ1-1	ASSQEQTNTEAF
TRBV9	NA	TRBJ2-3	ASTLLSTDTQY
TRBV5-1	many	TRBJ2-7	ASSGAEYSYEQY
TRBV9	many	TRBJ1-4	ASSPSVATNEKLF
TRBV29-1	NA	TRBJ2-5	STRDLLAQY
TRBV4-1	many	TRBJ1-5	ASNEGWGLGQPQH
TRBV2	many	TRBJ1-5	ASSAQGGSNQPQH
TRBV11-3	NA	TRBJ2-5	ARPLGSNAQETQY
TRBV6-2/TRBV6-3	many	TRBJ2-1	ASIRGGADNEQF
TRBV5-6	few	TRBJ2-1	ASSLISEQF
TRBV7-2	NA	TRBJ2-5	ASSSTSGAVGTQY
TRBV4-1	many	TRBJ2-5	ASSHSEETQY
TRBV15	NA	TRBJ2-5	ATSRDDVGDQETQY
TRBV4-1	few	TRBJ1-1	ASSQVGRGQGNTEAF
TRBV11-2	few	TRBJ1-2	ASSPRQGSLHGYT
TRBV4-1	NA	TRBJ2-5	ASSRTSGGSQETQY
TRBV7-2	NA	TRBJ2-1	ASSFRDRTRNEQF
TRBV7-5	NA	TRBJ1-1	ISVPEASPGQPNTEAF
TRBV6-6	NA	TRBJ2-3	ASSLDITSGTSTDTQY
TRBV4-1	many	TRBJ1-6	ASSQQGVNSPLH
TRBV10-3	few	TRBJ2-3	ATTLDRALTTDTQY
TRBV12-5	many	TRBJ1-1	ASGLTDTEAF
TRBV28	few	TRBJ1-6	ASSALPGAHNSPLH
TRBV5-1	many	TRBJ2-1	ASSLTGSYNEQF
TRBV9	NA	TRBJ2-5	ASSVEAGSRETQY
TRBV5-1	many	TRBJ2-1	ASRRLAADYNEQF
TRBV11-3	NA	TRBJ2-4	ASSPPGLANIQY
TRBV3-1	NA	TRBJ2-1	ASGPGSRYNEQF
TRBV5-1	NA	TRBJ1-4	ASSFGTGGEKLF
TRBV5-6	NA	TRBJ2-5	ASSLEAPGRETQY
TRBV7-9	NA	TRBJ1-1	AAGRGREAF
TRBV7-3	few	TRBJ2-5	ASSLLPGNQETQY
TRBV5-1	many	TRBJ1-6	ASSLDEGGSYNSPLH
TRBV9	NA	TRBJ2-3	ASSVGGSADTQY
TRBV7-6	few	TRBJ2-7	ASSLGIGGTYEQY
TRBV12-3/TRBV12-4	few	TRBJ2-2	ASRPQDRNTGELF
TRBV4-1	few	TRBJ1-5	ASSQRTGTWQPQH
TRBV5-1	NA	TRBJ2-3	ASSFTGGSSTDTQY
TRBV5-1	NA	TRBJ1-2	ASSLDTGIYGYT
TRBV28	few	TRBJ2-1	ASHSLARVRGEQF
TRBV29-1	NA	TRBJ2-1	SVELITGGNNIYNEQF
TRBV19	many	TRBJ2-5	ASKRDIGKETQY
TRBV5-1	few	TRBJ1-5	ASSLDGRGNQPQH
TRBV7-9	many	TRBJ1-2	ASSAGYYGYT
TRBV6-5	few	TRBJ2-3	ASSKTGGTTQY
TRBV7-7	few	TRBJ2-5	ASSLGTSGGETQY
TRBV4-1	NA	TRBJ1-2	ASSHPPMNYGYT
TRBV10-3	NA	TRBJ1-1	AISSDRDGNTEAF
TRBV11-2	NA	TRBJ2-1	ASSGGAGAVYNEQF
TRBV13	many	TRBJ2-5	ASSPRTSGAQETQY
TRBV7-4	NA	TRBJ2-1	ASSTQGTGIVQF
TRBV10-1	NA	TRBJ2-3	ASSEGRITDTQY
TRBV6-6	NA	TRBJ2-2	ASSRERAGELF
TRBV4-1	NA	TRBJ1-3	ASSQLRSGNTIY
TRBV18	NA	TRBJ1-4	ASSMGLPGNEKLF